This is a list of T cell receptor beta chains from one sample in a study of T cell responses to AZD1222 COVID-19 vaccine. TCRdb keeps only in-frame clones here, not all; method: immunoSEQ multiplex PCR. Of 160,000 or so clones in the sample, about 87% were seen once. Here the sequenced sample was peripheral blood, taken 28 days after the second dose of the MenACWY control vaccine. The receptors were gathered from an adult who received the MenACWY meningococcal vaccine as a control. Each CDR3 is given with its conserved first and last residue. A D gene is named only where the DNA matches it firmly. A row's size may be missing; if present it is once, few, many or a size class.

D | J | V | size | DNA | CDR3
TRBD2 | TRBJ2-1 | TRBV6-5 | few | TGTGCCAGCAACTTTGAGGCTAGCGGGAACAATGAGCAGTTCTTC | CASNFEASGNNEQFF
. | TRBJ2-1 | TRBV7-3 | . | TGTGCCAGCAGCCAAGGGGGAGGCCATACCTACAATGAGCAGTTCTTC | CASSQGGGHTYNEQFF
. | TRBJ2-1 | TRBV7-9 | . | TGTGCCAGCAGCTCAGGAGAAGGGTTCTTC | CASSSGEGFF
. | TRBJ2-7 | TRBV15 | . | TGTGCCACCAGCAGAGAGCAGACACCCTACGAGCAGTACTTC | CATSREQTPYEQYF
TRBD2 | TRBJ2-1 | TRBV3-1/TRBV3-2 | . | TGTGCCAGCAGCCTTTTTGGACTAGCGGGTTTGAATGAGCAGTTCTTC | CASSLFGLAGLNEQFF
. | TRBJ1-2 | TRBV3-1/TRBV3-2 | . | TGTGCCAGCAGCCAAGCCCCCGAGACCGAGTACTATGGCTACACCTTC | CASSQAPETEYYGYTF
TRBD1 | TRBJ2-2 | TRBV3-1/TRBV3-2 | . | TGTGCCAGCAGCCCCCTTCTTACAGGGGGGCCCGGGGAGCTGTTTTTT | CASSPLLTGGPGELFF
. | TRBJ2-7 | TRBV6-5 | . | TGTGCCAGCAGCACCTCCTACGAGCAGTACTTC | CASSTSYEQYF
TRBD1 | TRBJ2-1 | TRBV5-5 | . | TGTGCCAGCACCTGGACAGGGGTAGCTGGGCAGTTCTTC | CASTWTGVAGQFF
TRBD1 | TRBJ1-2 | TRBV29-1 | . | TGCAGCGGGGGACAGGATACTAATGGCTACACCTTC | CSGGQDTNGYTF
. | TRBJ2-6 | TRBV6-2/TRBV6-3 | . | TGTGCCAGCAGTTACCAGCGTAGCTCTGGGGCCAACGTCCTGACTTTC | CASSYQRSSGANVLTF
. | TRBJ1-3 | TRBV9 | . | TGTGCCAGCAGCTCGAGGGGGGCGCGAGGAAACACCATATATTTT | CASSSRGARGNTIYF
TRBD2 | TRBJ2-1 | TRBV9 | . | TGTGCCAGCTCCGGTGGGGGGGGAGTTGTGGGTGAGCAGTTCTTC | CASSGGGGVVGEQFF
. | TRBJ1-2 | TRBV19 | . | TGTGCCAGTAGTATCCGGCCGACTAACTATGGCTACACCTTC | CASSIRPTNYGYTF
TRBD1 | TRBJ1-3 | TRBV6-5 | . | TGTGCCAGCAGCCGGACAGGGGCTGGAAACACCATATATTTT | CASSRTGAGNTIYF
. | TRBJ1-5 | TRBV6-1 | . | TGTGCCAGCAGTGAAGTTCTGGTATATAGCAATCAGCCCCAGCATTTT | CASSEVLVYSNQPQHF
. | TRBJ2-7 | TRBV27 | . | TGTGCCAGCAAGGTCGGACACCTATCCTACGAGCAGTACTTC | CASKVGHLSYEQYF
TRBD1 | TRBJ1-2 | TRBV6-2/TRBV6-3 | . | TGTGCCAGCAGTTACACGGGGGACAGGGGAGCCCCCTATGGCTACACCTTC | CASSYTGDRGAPYGYTF
TRBD2 | TRBJ2-5 | TRBV7-2 | . | TGTGCCAGCAGCTCCACCGGGCTCCGGGGGGGGGCGACCCAGTACTTC | CASSSTGLRGGATQYF
. | TRBJ1-1 | TRBV18 | . | TGTGCCAGCTCCCCCGACACTGAAGCTTTCTTT | CASSPDTEAFF
. | TRBJ1-4 | TRBV10-1 | . | TGCGCCAGCAGTGAGTCAAATAGACGGACGACTAATGAAAAACTGTTTTTT | CASSESNRRTTNEKLFF
. | TRBJ1-2 | TRBV27 | . | TGTGCCAGCATCTCGAGGGCAGGCGATAACTATGGCTACACCTTC | CASISRAGDNYGYTF
. | TRBJ2-3 | TRBV5-6 | . | TGTGCCAGCACCCTGGGGGCTATCCCAGCACATACGCAGTATTTT | CASTLGAIPAHTQYF
. | TRBJ1-2 | TRBV6-2/TRBV6-3 | . | TGTGCCAGCAGTTACTCACTGGGGGCCTATGGCTACACCTTC | CASSYSLGAYGYTF
TRBD1 | TRBJ1-1 | TRBV18 | . | TGTGCCAGCTCACCATATGCAGGGGGCTCCATGAACACTGAAGCTTTCTTT | CASSPYAGGSMNTEAFF
. | TRBJ1-5 | TRBV19 | . | TGTGCCAGTAGTATCTTTGATGGGTCCGGGGATCAGCCCCAGCATTTT | CASSIFDGSGDQPQHF
TRBD1 | TRBJ2-7 | TRBV7-6 | . | TGTGCCAGCAGCTTACGGGACAGCACGTACGAGCAGTACTTC | CASSLRDSTYEQYF